This entry lists 16 T cell receptor beta chains sequenced from one sample in a study of CD8 T cells in ankylosing spondylitis. Findings and limits, study-wide: Ankylosing spondylitis blood seemed to carry a telltale TCR beta motif made of about 8 highly homologous variants.

TCRdb reprocessed the 5' RACE reads with MiXCR, giving one entry per CDR3 protein. Among over 450,000 distinct CDR3 sequences, roughly 13% were seen once, and the ten largest hold about 6.8%. These receptors have no known antigen. The sequencing sample was made of blood, either unsorted or a sorted T cell fraction (not recorded which). These receptors came from a male donor with ankylosing spondylitis.

The count of this clonotype is one. V usage is TRBV2 and J usage is TRBJ2-7, with D possibly being TRBD1 (6 bases). The CDR3 loop spans 11 amino acids. CDR1 is SNHLY and CDR2 is FYNNEI in the germline V gene. V was trimmed by 5 bases and J by 7 bases, leaving 9 bases between them. Here the CDR3 DNA reads TGTGCCAGCAGTCCCGGACAGGAGCAGTACTTC. This sequence encodes CASSPGQEQYF. Together with reference TRBV2 and TRBJ2-7, the CDR3 gives the full variable domain: EPEVTQTPSHQVTQMGQEVILRCVPISNHLYFYWYRQILGQKVEFLVSFYNNEISEKSEIFDDQFSVERPDGSNFTLKIRSTKLEDSAMYFCASSPGQEQYFGPGTRLTVT.

A few counts support this clonotype. The rearrangement joins TRBV11-2 to TRBJ2-1, with 13 bases fitting TRBD2. CDR3 length equals 20 residues. Germline V lookup: CDR1 SGHAT, CDR2 FQNNGV. With V trimmed by 3 bases and J by 6 bases, 17 bases remained unmatched. The CDR3 protein is CASSFIFTGTSGDKANEQFF. The CDR3 DNA is TGTGCCAGCAGCTTCATCTTCACCGGGACTAGCGGGGACAAGGCCAATGAGCAGTTCTTC.

V usage is TRBV2 and J usage is TRBJ1-2; D remains unclear. This CDR3 has 14 amino acids. The germline gives CDR1 SNHLY, CDR2 FYNNEI. V dropped 6 bases and J dropped 0 bases, with 11 bases sitting between them. The CDR3 DNA is TGTGCCAGCAGGCAACGGGCTTCTAACTATGGCTACACCTTC. It is translated as CASRQRASNYGYTF.

This clonotype was detected a few times. The chain has TRBV2 and TRBJ2-2; tentatively, D is TRBD1 (5 bases). Germline V lookup: CDR1 SNHLY, CDR2 FYNNEI. Trimming cost V 10 bases and J 5 bases, with 14 bases left between them. The CDR3 length is 13 residues. The CDR3 is CAKRQGRTGELFF. The CDR3 nucleotides read TGTGCCAAGAGGCAGGGAAGAACCGGGGAGCTGTTTTTT.

This clonotype was picked up a small number of times. The rearrangement joins TRBV6-1 to TRBJ2-1; the D gene could be TRBD1 or TRBD2 (6 bases each). The CDR3 length is 12 residues. Germline CDR1 and CDR2: MNHNS and SASEGT. Trimming removed 8 bases from V and 9 bases from J, with 14 bases in between. The CDR3 DNA sequence: TGTGCCAGCTTAAAGGGGGGCGGTGAGCAGTTCTTC. It codes for CASLKGGGEQFF.

The chain is built from TRBV24-1 and TRBJ1-1; the D gene is possibly TRBD1 (6 bases). CDR3 length: 13 amino acids. Trimming cost V 7 bases and J 1 base, with 9 bases left between them. Germline values: CDR1 KGHDR, CDR2 SFDVKD. The CDR3 is CATRLQGNTEAFF. The CDR3 DNA is TGTGCCACCAGACTACAGGGGAACACTGAAGCTTTCTTT.

The chain uses TRBV7-9 and TRBJ2-7; a weak D match, TRBD1 (5 bases). The germline V gene has CDR1 SEHNR and CDR2 FQNEAQ (reference sequence). V lost 4 bases and J lost 3, with 13 bases in between. The CDR3 extends over 14 amino acids. CDR3 nucleotides: TGTGCCAGCAGCTGGGGCGGTGGGTACTACGAGCAGTACGTC. Amino acid sequence: CASSWGGGYYEQYV.

The V gene is TRBV28, the J gene TRBJ1-2; unclear D gene. The CDR3 runs to 14 residues. Germline V gene sequence: CDR1 MDHEN, CDR2 SYDVKM. V was shortened by 2 bases and J by 0 bases, with 7 bases between the two germline ends. CDR3 loop: CASSLGLANYGYTF. The CDR3 nucleotides read TGTGCCAGCAGTTTAGGATTAGCTAACTATGGCTACACCTTC.

The rearrangement uses TRBV20-1 and TRBJ1-5, with D possibly being TRBD1 (6 bases). The V and J ends lost 2 bases and 4 bases respectively, with 9 bases between them. The CDR3 spans 13 residues. CDR1 and CDR2 (germline): DFQATT, SNEGSKA (reference sequence). CDR3 region: CSARQGLNQPQHF. For the CDR3, the DNA is TGCAGTGCTAGACAGGGGCTGAATCAGCCCCAGCATTTT.

This clonotype was seen only a few times. This chain uses TRBV10-2 with TRBJ2-5; D assignment may be TRBD1 or TRBD2 (5 bases each). V was shortened by 2 bases and J by 2 bases, with 12 bases between the two germline ends. This CDR3 comprises 15 residues. CDR1 and CDR2 from the germline V gene are WSHSY and SAAADI. CDR3 nucleotide sequence: TGCGCCAGCAGTGAGATGGGTGGGGGACAAGAGACCCAGTACTTC. This translates into CASSEMGGGQETQYF.

This clonotype appeared a few times. This chain uses TRBV5-6 with TRBJ2-7, with 10 bases lining up with TRBD2. Per the germline V gene, CDR1 is SGHDT and CDR2 is YYEEEE. CDR3 length: 13 residues. With 3 bases clipped from V and 5 bases from J, the junction kept 2 bases outside the gene matches. The CDR3 reads CASSYSGRNEQYV. In DNA, the CDR3 is TGTGCCAGCAGCTATAGCGGGAGGAACGAGCAGTACGTC.

Only a few counts were recorded for this clonotype. This chain links TRBV30 with TRBJ1-2, with D hard to call. This CDR3 region has 15 residues. Trimming cost V 0 bases and J 4 bases, with 15 bases left between them. Germline loops: CDR1 GTSNPN, CDR2 SVGIG (reference sequence). The CDR3 nucleotides are TGTGCCTGGAGTGTGGGGTCTCTTGAGGGCTATGGCTACACCTTC. Its protein product is CAWSVGSLEGYGYTF. Together with reference TRBV30 and TRBJ1-2, the CDR3 gives the full variable domain: SQTIHQWPATLVQPVGSPLSLECTVEGTSNPNLYWYRQAAGRGLQLLFYSVGIGQISSEVPQNLSASRPQDRQFILSSKKLLLSDSGFYLCAWSVGSLEGYGYTFGSGTRLTVV.

The sample holds a few counts of this clonotype. The chain links TRBV19 to TRBJ2-7, with D tentatively TRBD1 (6 bases). Germline values: CDR1 LNHDA, CDR2 SQIVND (reference sequence). The CDR3 covers 14 residues. Trimming took 2 bases from V and 3 from J, leaving 11 bases between them. The CDR3: CASSIPGQLYEQYF. Written as DNA, the CDR3 is TGTGCCAGTAGTATACCGGGACAACTCTACGAGCAGTACTTC.

At least ten counts were recorded for this clonotype. The chain combines TRBV4-1 with TRBJ1-4; D gene uncertain. The CDR3 loop spans 13 amino acids. The V gene lost 2 bases and the J gene lost 8 bases, with 9 bases spanning the gap. CDR1 and CDR2 from the germline V gene are MGHRA and YSYEKL. CDR3 coding DNA: TGCGCCAGCAGCCAACTTTCCGGGGAAAAACTGTTTTTT. Translation gives CASSQLSGEKLFF.

This clonotype was seen more than once but under ten times. The chain links TRBV4-2 to TRBJ1-6; 9 bases fit TRBD1. V was clipped by 0 bases and J by 8 bases; unmatched bases: 5. The CDR3 has 16 residues. Germline V lookup: CDR1 LGHNA, CDR2 YNFKEQ. CDR3 coding DNA: TGTGCCAGCAGCCAAGAAGGGGACAGGGCGGATTCACCCCTCCACTTT. Protein product: CASSQEGDRADSPLHF.

There are many counts of this clonotype. The chain recombines TRBV7-2 with TRBJ2-7, with D possibly TRBD2 on 5 matching bases. The V gene lost 5 bases and the J gene lost 4 bases, with 18 bases spanning the gap. Germline V gene sequence: CDR1 SGHTA, CDR2 FQGNSA. The CDR3 runs 15 residues. The CDR3 loop is CASSVRPGLGYEQYF. CDR3 in DNA: TGTGCCAGCAGCGTCCGGCCTGGACTGGGTTACGAGCAGTACTTC.